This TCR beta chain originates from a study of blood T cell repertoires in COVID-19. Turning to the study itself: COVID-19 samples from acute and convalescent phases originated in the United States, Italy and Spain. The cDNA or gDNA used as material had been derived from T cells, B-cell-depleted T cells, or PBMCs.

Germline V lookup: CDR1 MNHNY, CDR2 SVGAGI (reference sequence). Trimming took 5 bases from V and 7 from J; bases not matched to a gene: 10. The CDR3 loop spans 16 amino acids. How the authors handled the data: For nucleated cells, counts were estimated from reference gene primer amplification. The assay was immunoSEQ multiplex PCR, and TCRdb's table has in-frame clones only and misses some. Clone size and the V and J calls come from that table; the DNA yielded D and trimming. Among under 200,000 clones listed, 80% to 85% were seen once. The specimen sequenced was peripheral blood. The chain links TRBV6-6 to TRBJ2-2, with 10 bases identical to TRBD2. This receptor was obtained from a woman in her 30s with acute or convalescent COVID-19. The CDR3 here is CASSHLAGAVGGELFF. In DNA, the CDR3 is TGTGCCAGCAGTCACCTAGCGGGGGCCGTGGGCGGGGAGCTGTTTTTT.